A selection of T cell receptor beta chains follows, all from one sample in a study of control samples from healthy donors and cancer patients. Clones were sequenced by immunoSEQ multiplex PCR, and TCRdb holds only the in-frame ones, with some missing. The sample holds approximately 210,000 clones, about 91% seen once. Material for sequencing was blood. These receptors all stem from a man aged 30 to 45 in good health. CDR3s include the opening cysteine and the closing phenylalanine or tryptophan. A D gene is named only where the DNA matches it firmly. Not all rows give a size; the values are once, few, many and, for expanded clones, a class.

CDR3aa: CASSVEGHDEQYF; CDR3nt: TGTGCCAGCAGCGTAGAGGGACACGACGAGCAGTACTTC; v_gene: TRBV9; d_gene: NA; j_gene: TRBJ2-7; abundance: once
CDR3aa: CASSLGASSYNSPLHF; CDR3nt: TGTGCCAGCAGCTTGGGGGCCAGCTCCTATAATTCACCCCTCCACTTT; v_gene: TRBV5-6; d_gene: NA; j_gene: TRBJ1-6; abundance: NA
CDR3aa: CASKMGRTNYGYTF; CDR3nt: TGCGCCAGCAAAATGGGACGGACTAACTATGGCTACACCTTC; v_gene: TRBV10-2; d_gene: NA; j_gene: TRBJ1-2; abundance: NA
CDR3aa: CASSSGGYQPQHF; CDR3nt: TGTGCCAGCAGTTCGGGGGGGTATCAGCCCCAGCATTTT; v_gene: TRBV12-3/TRBV12-4; d_gene: NA; j_gene: TRBJ1-5; abundance: NA
CDR3aa: CASSSIRGDYGYTF; CDR3nt: TGTGCCAGTAGTTCGATTCGGGGGGACTATGGCTACACCTTC; v_gene: TRBV19; d_gene: NA; j_gene: TRBJ1-2; abundance: NA
CDR3aa: CASSLGRAGQGPQHF; CDR3nt: TGTGCCAGCAGCTTGGGGAGGGCTGGACAAGGACCCCAGCATTTT; v_gene: TRBV7-2; d_gene: NA; j_gene: TRBJ1-5; abundance: NA
CDR3aa: CASSEVGDSRRYEQYF; CDR3nt: TGTGCCAGCAGTGAAGTGGGGGACAGCCGTCGGTACGAGCAGTACTTC; v_gene: TRBV6-1; d_gene: TRBD1; j_gene: TRBJ2-7; abundance: NA
CDR3aa: CASSPGLAGPSSYNEQFF; CDR3nt: TGTGCCAGCAGCCCTGGACTAGCGGGGCCGAGCTCCTACAATGAGCAGTTCTTC; v_gene: TRBV5-4; d_gene: TRBD2; j_gene: TRBJ2-1; abundance: NA
CDR3aa: CASSEGLASTIVYEQYF; CDR3nt: TGTGCCAGCAGCGAAGGGCTAGCATCGACGATTGTTTACGAGCAGTACTTC; v_gene: TRBV7-9; d_gene: NA; j_gene: TRBJ2-7; abundance: NA
CDR3aa: CSVEDQRGGHTDTQYF; CDR3nt: TGCAGCGTTGAAGATCAACGGGGGGGCCACACAGATACGCAGTATTTT; v_gene: TRBV29-1; d_gene: TRBD2; j_gene: TRBJ2-3; abundance: NA
CDR3aa: CASSRRAQSSGNTIYF; CDR3nt: TGTGCCAGCAGCCGCCGGGCACAGAGCTCTGGAAACACCATATATTTT; v_gene: TRBV7-2; d_gene: NA; j_gene: TRBJ1-3; abundance: NA
CDR3aa: CASRTGGPAYEQYF; CDR3nt: TGCGCCAGCAGAACCGGGGGGCCAGCCTACGAGCAGTACTTC; v_gene: TRBV5-1; d_gene: NA; j_gene: TRBJ2-7; abundance: NA
CDR3aa: CAIRDGTAKGYTF; CDR3nt: TGTGCCATCAGGGACGGGACGGCTAAAGGCTACACCTTC; v_gene: TRBV10-3; d_gene: NA; j_gene: TRBJ1-2; abundance: NA
CDR3aa: CASSPWDRARTEAFF; CDR3nt: TGTGCCAGCAGTCCTTGGGACAGGGCCCGCACTGAAGCTTTCTTT; v_gene: TRBV2; d_gene: TRBD1; j_gene: TRBJ1-1; abundance: NA
CDR3aa: CASQPGTSGEDTQYF; CDR3nt: TGTGCCAGCCAGCCTGGGACTAGCGGGGAAGATACGCAGTATTTT; v_gene: TRBV19; d_gene: TRBD2; j_gene: TRBJ2-3; abundance: NA
CDR3aa: CAIRDRGTGELFF; CDR3nt: TGTGCCATCCGGGACAGGGGCACCGGGGAGCTGTTTTTT; v_gene: TRBV7-2; d_gene: TRBD1; j_gene: TRBJ2-2; abundance: NA
CDR3aa: CASTKGGKPRGTQYF; CDR3nt: TGTGCCAGCACCAAGGGCGGGAAACCTAGGGGGACCCAGTACTTC; v_gene: TRBV28; d_gene: NA; j_gene: TRBJ2-5; abundance: NA
CDR3aa: CASMKETSGGADTQYF; CDR3nt: TGTGCCAGCATGAAAGAGACTAGCGGGGGGGCAGATACGCAGTATTTT; v_gene: TRBV2; d_gene: TRBD2; j_gene: TRBJ2-3; abundance: NA
CDR3aa: CASSGSSGTSEAFF; CDR3nt: TGTGCCAGCAGCGGGTCATCCGGGACTTCTGAAGCTTTCTTT; v_gene: TRBV7-9; d_gene: NA; j_gene: TRBJ1-1; abundance: NA
CDR3aa: CASSRDWAEQYF; CDR3nt: TGTGCCAGCAGTAGGGACTGGGCCGAGCAGTACTTC; v_gene: TRBV12-3/TRBV12-4; d_gene: NA; j_gene: TRBJ2-7; abundance: NA
CDR3aa: CSVVSTGGPNQPQHF; CDR3nt: TGCAGCGTTGTATCCACAGGGGGTCCCAATCAGCCCCAGCATTTT; v_gene: TRBV29-1; d_gene: TRBD1; j_gene: TRBJ1-5; abundance: NA
CDR3aa: CASSRGDRPSYEQYF; CDR3nt: TGTGCCAGCAGCCGCGGGGACAGGCCTTCCTACGAGCAGTACTTC; v_gene: TRBV5-6; d_gene: TRBD1; j_gene: TRBJ2-7; abundance: NA
CDR3aa: CASSEWWAARPDTQYF; CDR3nt: TGTGCCAGCAGTGAATGGTGGGCCGCACGGCCAGATACGCAGTATTTT; v_gene: TRBV6-1; d_gene: NA; j_gene: TRBJ2-3; abundance: NA
CDR3aa: CSASRSNPEQYF; CDR3nt: TGCAGTGCTAGTCGGTCGAACCCAGAGCAGTACTTC; v_gene: TRBV20-1; d_gene: NA; j_gene: TRBJ2-7; abundance: NA
CDR3aa: CASNLAGEQYF; CDR3nt: TGTGCCAGCAATCTAGCTGGGGAGCAGTACTTC; v_gene: TRBV25-1; d_gene: NA; j_gene: TRBJ2-7; abundance: NA
CDR3aa: CASSYVRTGPGNTIYF; CDR3nt: TGTGCCAGCAGTTACGTCCGGACAGGGCCCGGAAACACCATATATTTT; v_gene: TRBV6-5; d_gene: TRBD1; j_gene: TRBJ1-3; abundance: NA
CDR3aa: CASSFNRDTLTRGSPLHF; CDR3nt: TGTGCCAGCAGCTTTAATAGGGACACCCTGACCCGTGGATCACCCCTCCACTTT; v_gene: TRBV11-2; d_gene: NA; j_gene: TRBJ1-6; abundance: NA
CDR3aa: CATSNHTECPRRQYF; CDR3nt: TGTGCCACCAGTAACCACACGGAGTGCCCGCGTCGGCAGTACTTC; v_gene: TRBV24-1; d_gene: NA; j_gene: TRBJ2-7; abundance: NA
CDR3aa: CASSSPTGGVIGGYTF; CDR3nt: TGTGCCAGCAGTTCACCTACAGGGGGGGTTATTGGAGGCTACACCTTC; v_gene: TRBV6-5; d_gene: TRBD1; j_gene: TRBJ1-2; abundance: NA
CDR3aa: CASRRISGNTIYF; CDR3nt: TGTGCCAGCAGACGGATCTCTGGAAACACCATATATTTT; v_gene: TRBV27; d_gene: NA; j_gene: TRBJ1-3; abundance: NA
CDR3aa: CASSPSSGRSYEQYF; CDR3nt: TGCGCCAGCAGCCCGAGTAGCGGAAGGTCCTACGAGCAGTACTTC; v_gene: TRBV4-1; d_gene: NA; j_gene: TRBJ2-7; abundance: NA
CDR3aa: CSASLDVHSYEQYF; CDR3nt: TGCAGTGCTAGTTTGGACGTGCACTCCTACGAGCAGTACTTC; v_gene: TRBV20-1; d_gene: NA; j_gene: TRBJ2-7; abundance: NA
CDR3aa: CASSEAGRRYNSPLHF; CDR3nt: TGTGCCAGCAGTGAAGCGGGACGTCGGTATAATTCACCCCTCCACTTT; v_gene: TRBV6-1; d_gene: NA; j_gene: TRBJ1-6; abundance: NA
CDR3aa: CASSQDWINEQFF; CDR3nt: TGCGCCAGCAGCCAAGATTGGATAAATGAGCAGTTCTTC; v_gene: TRBV4-1; d_gene: NA; j_gene: TRBJ2-1; abundance: NA
CDR3aa: CAISDLGGDDYGYTF; CDR3nt: TGTGCCATCAGCGACTTAGGGGGCGACGACTATGGCTACACCTTC; v_gene: TRBV10-3; d_gene: TRBD1; j_gene: TRBJ1-2; abundance: NA
CDR3aa: CASSPDRVNTGELFF; CDR3nt: TGTGCCAGCAGTCCCGACCGCGTAAACACCGGGGAGCTGTTTTTT; v_gene: TRBV6-2/TRBV6-3; d_gene: NA; j_gene: TRBJ2-2; abundance: NA
CDR3aa: CASSLSAYEQYF; CDR3nt: TGCGCCAGCAGCTTGTCCGCCTACGAGCAGTACTTC; v_gene: TRBV5-1; d_gene: NA; j_gene: TRBJ2-7; abundance: NA
CDR3aa: CASSHAAGASRSPFF; CDR3nt: TGTGCCAGCAGCCATGCTGCAGGGGCCTCTCGTTCGCCTTTCTTT; v_gene: TRBV3-1/TRBV3-2; d_gene: NA; j_gene: TRBJ1-1; abundance: NA
CDR3aa: CASEDRLMKKLFF; CDR3nt: TGTGCCAGCGAGGACAGATTAATGAAAAAACTGTTTTTT; v_gene: TRBV12-3/TRBV12-4; d_gene: NA; j_gene: TRBJ1-4; abundance: NA
CDR3aa: CAIRRDPGSYEQYF; CDR3nt: TGTGCCATCAGAAGGGACCCCGGGTCCTACGAGCAGTACTTC; v_gene: TRBV10-3; d_gene: NA; j_gene: TRBJ2-7; abundance: NA
CDR3aa: CASSRVSGDTDTQYF; CDR3nt: TGCGCCAGCAGCCGAGTGAGCGGGGACACAGATACGCAGTATTTT; v_gene: TRBV4-1; d_gene: TRBD2; j_gene: TRBJ2-3; abundance: NA